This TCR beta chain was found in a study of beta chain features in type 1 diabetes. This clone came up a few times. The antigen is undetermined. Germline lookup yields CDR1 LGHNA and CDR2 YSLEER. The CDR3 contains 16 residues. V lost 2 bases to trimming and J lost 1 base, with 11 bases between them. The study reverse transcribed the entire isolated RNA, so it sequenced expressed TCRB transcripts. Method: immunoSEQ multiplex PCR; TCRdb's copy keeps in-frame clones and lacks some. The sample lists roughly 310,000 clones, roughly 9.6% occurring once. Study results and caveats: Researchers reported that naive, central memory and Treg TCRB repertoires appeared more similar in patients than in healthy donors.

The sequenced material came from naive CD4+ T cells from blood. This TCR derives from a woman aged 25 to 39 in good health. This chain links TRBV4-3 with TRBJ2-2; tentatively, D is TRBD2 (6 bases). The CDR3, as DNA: TGCGCCAGCAGCCAAAGGGGAGGCAGGAACACCGGGGAGCTGTTTTTT. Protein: CASSQRGGRNTGELFF.